This T cell receptor beta chain is drawn from a study of metastatic and nonmetastatic thyroid tumors. MiXCR reprocessed the PCR reads for TCRdb. Here the sample spans some 30,000 clones, 30% being singletons. The sample holds a few counts of this clone. With V trimmed by 1 base and J by 4 bases, 8 bases remained unmatched. Germline assignment: CDR1 MNHNY and CDR2 SVGAGI (reference sequence). The CDR3 extends over 18 amino acids. No treatment had been given to any patient before thyroid surgery. The sample was blood. The chain joins TRBV6-6 to TRBJ2-1, with 12 positions matching TRBD2. This clonotype was obtained from a female donor with papillary thyroid cancer or a benign thyroid nodule (not recorded which). Some clones in this sample may be carry-over from other donors' samples. DNA of the CDR3: TGTGCCAGCAGTTACTTGACCAACGGACTAGCGGGGTACAATGAGCAGTTCTTC. This encodes CASSYLTNGLAGYNEQFF.